Following are 19 T cell receptor beta chains from one sample sequenced in a study of blood T cell repertoires in COVID-19. The repertoire was sequenced with immunoSEQ multiplex PCR; TCRdb's copy has only in-frame clones and lacks some. The table has around 200,000 clones, about three quarters seen once. What was sequenced was peripheral blood. Source of these receptors: a woman aged 80 or older with active or convalescent COVID-19.

The chain uses TRBV9 and TRBJ2-2; 8 positions match TRBD2. The CDR3 covers 15 residues. Per germline, CDR1 SGDLS and CDR2 YYNGEE. V dropped 0 bases and J dropped 7; count of bases not matched to a gene: 5. CDR3 DNA: TGTGCCAGCAGCGTAGCGGGGGGGCCCATCGGGGAGCTGTTTTTT. Its protein is CASSVAGGPIGELFF.

This clone was found once. In DNA form, the CDR3 reads TGTGCCAGCAGCCCTTCCCACCGACAGGTGGTTTTGAGCGAGCAGTACTTC. Translated, it gives CASSPSHRQVVLSEQYF. The V gene is TRBV4-2, the J gene TRBJ2-7, with D perhaps TRBD1 (6 bases). Germline-derived CDR1 and CDR2 are LGHNA and YNFKEQ. The CDR3 extends over 17 amino acids. Trimming pared 4 bases from V and 6 bases from J, leaving 25 bases between.

The chain links TRBV27 to TRBJ1-2; D remains ambiguous. Per the germline V gene, CDR1 is MNHEY and CDR2 is SMNVEV (reference sequence). There are 14 residues in the CDR3. The V end was cut by 0 bases, the J end by 4 bases, with 9 bases between. The CDR3 DNA reads as TGTGCCAGCAGTTTATCATCCGGAGTCTATGGCTACACCTTC. Its translation: CASSLSSGVYGYTF.

This CDR3 reads CASSLRGLAGGTQYF. CDR3 coding DNA: TGTGCCAGCAGTTTACGTGGACTGGCCGGGGGGACCCAGTACTTC. The chain has TRBV27 and TRBJ2-5, with a tentative D call TRBD2 (6 bases). The germline V gene encodes CDR1 MNHEY and CDR2 SMNVEV (reference sequence). The CDR3 extends over 15 amino acids. Trimming pared 2 bases from V and 7 bases from J, leaving 17 bases between.

The V call is TRBV5-1, the J call TRBJ2-2, with 9 bases lining up with TRBD1. Losses at the gene ends were 1 base for V and 5 bases for J; bases not matched to a gene: 3. Per germline, CDR1 SGHRS and CDR2 YFSETQ. The CDR3 loop spans 15 amino acids. The DNA for the CDR3 is TGCGCCAGCAGCTTGTACAGGGGGCGAACCGGGGAGCTGTTTTTT. This translates into CASSLYRGRTGELFF. The full variable domain, in which reference TRBV5-1 and TRBJ2-2 provide the parts outside the CDR3, is KAGVTQTPRYLIKTRGQQVTLSCSPISGHRSVSWYQQTPGQGLQFLFEYFSETQRNKGNFPGRFSGRQFSNSRSEMNVSTLELGDSALYLCASSLYRGRTGELFFGEGSRLTVL.

The chain is built from TRBV10-2 and TRBJ2-5; D is perhaps TRBD2 (6 bases). Germline CDR1 and CDR2: WSHSY and SAAADI. V was pared by 4 bases and J by 4 bases, with 7 bases between. The CDR3 sequence is 12 residues long. The CDR3 reads CASSARGETQYF. In DNA form, the CDR3 reads TGCGCCAGCAGTGCGCGGGGAGAGACCCAGTACTTC.

This clone was observed a handful of times. The chain is built from TRBV28 and TRBJ1-4; no definite D call. V gave up 2 bases and J gave up 7 bases, with 5 bases separating them. This CDR3 has 12 residues. Germline values: CDR1 MDHEN, CDR2 SYDVKM. DNA for the CDR3: TGTGCCAGCAGTTTAATGCGTGAAAAACTGTTTTTT. Its translation: CASSLMREKLFF.

This rearrangement joins TRBV18 to TRBJ1-4, with D uncertain. The germline V and J ends were trimmed by 4 bases and 5 bases, with 11 bases remaining between them. This CDR3 spans 14 amino acids. Germline V gene sequence: CDR1 KGHSH, CDR2 LQKENI. The CDR3 here is CASSQDHGNEKLFF. The CDR3, as DNA: TGTGCCAGCTCACAAGATCACGGGAATGAAAAACTGTTTTTT.

V is TRBV6-4 and J is TRBJ1-1; a possible D gene is TRBD1 (6 bases). Germline V CDR1 and CDR2: MRHNA, SNTAGT. CDR3 size: 13 residues. V lost 5 bases and J 3 bases, leaving 10 bases between the germline ends. The CDR3 DNA is TGTGCCAGCAGTACAGGGCCGGACACTGAAGCTTTCTTT. Translation: CASSTGPDTEAFF.

This clone occurred a few times. The chain couples TRBV29-1 to TRBJ2-7; 9 bases align to TRBD1. CDR3 length: 14 residues. V lost 6 bases to trimming and J lost 4 bases; unmatched junction nucleotides: 10. Germline values: CDR1 SQVTM, CDR2 ANQGSEA. The CDR3 DNA reads as TGCAGCGTAGTTAGCCCGGGACAGGGTTACGAGCAGTACTTC. It is translated as CSVVSPGQGYEQYF.

The chain is built from TRBV5-1 and TRBJ1-4; D is ambiguous. The CDR3 has 15 amino acids. Trimming removed 0 bases from V and 0 bases from J, with 6 bases in between. CDR1 and CDR2 (germline): SGHRS, YFSETQ. The DNA of the CDR3 is TGCGCCAGCAGCTTGGACGGGGCAACTAATGAAAAACTGTTTTTT. This gives the protein CASSLDGATNEKLFF.

The chain combines TRBV19 with TRBJ1-5, with 8 bases that match TRBD1. This CDR3 region has 16 residues. After removal of 8 bases from V and 0 bases from J, the junction contained 9 bases not matched to a gene. Looked up from germline, CDR1 is LNHDA and CDR2 is SQIVND (reference sequence). CDR3 DNA: TGTGCCAGTTGCGGACAGGGATCTTATAGCAATCAGCCCCAGCATTTT. Its protein product is CASCGQGSYSNQPQHF.

The V call is TRBV5-1, the J call TRBJ1-2, with 11 positions matching TRBD1. There are 16 residues in the CDR3. Trimming removed 3 bases from V and 8 bases from J; junction bases left unmatched: 12. Germline CDR1 reads SGHRS; CDR2 reads YFSETQ. CDR3 sequence reads: CASSSGQGATVFGYTF. The CDR3 coding sequence is TGCGCCAGCAGCTCTGGACAGGGGGCTACAGTCTTCGGCTACACCTTC.

The genes are TRBV5-6 and TRBJ1-6; 9 bases align to TRBD1. The ends lost 4 bases at V and 6 bases at J; junction bases unmatched: 5. Germline CDR1 and CDR2: SGHDT and YYEEEE. The CDR3 sequence is 15 residues long. DNA of the CDR3: TGTGCCAGCAGCCGGGACAGGGTTGGTAATTCACCCCTCCACTTT. It yields the protein CASSRDRVGNSPLHF.

The V gene is TRBV28, the J gene TRBJ1-2, with TRBD1 identical over 12 bases. The V segment lost 5 bases and the J segment 8 bases; nucleotides outside the gene matches: 6. The CDR3 consists of 14 residues. Germline V gene data show CDR1 as MDHEN and CDR2 as SYDVKM. CDR3 bases: TGTGCCAGCAGTCGGGGACAGGGGGCAAGAGGCTACACCTTC. Translating it yields CASSRGQGARGYTF.

The rearrangement uses TRBV7-2 and TRBJ1-4, with 7 bases matching TRBD1. The CDR3 is 15 residues long. Germline CDR1 is SGHTA and CDR2 is FQGNSA. The junction had 7 bases not matched to a gene; V was cut back by 1 base and J by 8 bases. CDR3 sequence reads: CASSLVTGVGEKLFF. The CDR3 DNA reads TGTGCCAGCAGCTTAGTCACAGGGGTAGGCGAAAAACTGTTTTTT.

The chain combines TRBV29-1 with TRBJ1-1; the D gene is possibly TRBD1 (5 bases). The V and J ends lost 4 bases and 4 bases respectively, with 10 bases between them. The CDR3 runs to 12 residues. Germline CDR1 reads SQVTM; CDR2 reads ANQGSEA. The CDR3 DNA reads TGCAGCGTTGGACAGACCATCACTGAAGCTTTCTTT. Protein: CSVGQTITEAFF.

The J gene is TRBJ1-6, the V gene TRBV27; no definite D call. V lost 6 bases, J lost 0 bases, and 12 bases lay in between. The CDR3 consists of 16 residues. CDR1 and CDR2 (germline): MNHEY, SMNVEV (reference sequence). The CDR3 bases are TGTGCCAGCAGGCCGGCGGGGAGCTCCTATAATTCACCCCTCCACTTT. Its translation is CASRPAGSSYNSPLHF.

CDR3: CASSRGGAGGELFF. The CDR3 region has the DNA TGTGCCAGCAGCCGCGGGGGCGCGGGCGGGGAGCTGTTTTTT. V and J are TRBV14 and TRBJ2-2; perhaps TRBD2 as D (7 bases). The CDR3 extends over 14 amino acids. V shed 4 bases and J shed 7 bases, with 13 bases lying between them. In germline, CDR1 is SGHDN, CDR2 FVKESK. The variable domain in full, completed from reference TRBV14 and TRBJ2-2, reads EAGVTQFPSHSVIEKGQTVTLRCDPISGHDNLYWYRRVMGKEIKFLLHFVKESKQDESGMPNNRFLAERTGGTYSTLKVQPAELEDSGVYFCASSRGGAGGELFFGEGSRLTVL.